This entry features one T cell receptor beta chain sequence. The data derive from a study of blood T cell repertoires in COVID-19. Study-wide background: Samples came from the United States, Italy and Spain, spanning acute and convalescent COVID-19. T cells, B-cell-depleted T cells, or PBMCs supplied cDNA or gDNA.

Original analysis: Amplified reference gene primers provided the basis for estimating nucleated cell counts. The protocol was immunoSEQ multiplex PCR, while the TCRdb copy is restricted to in-frame clones and leaves out a portion. V and J calls plus clone size are reproduced from that table; the DNA served to infer D and trimming. Here the sample spans about 68,000 clones, 65% to 90% being singletons. Per the germline V gene, CDR1 is SGHRS and CDR2 is YFSETQ. CDR3 length: 15 amino acids. Trimming removed 4 bases from V and 2 bases from J; junction bases left unmatched: 7. The clonotype originates from a man aged 45-65 years with acute or convalescent COVID-19. What was sequenced was peripheral blood. The chain links TRBV5-1 to TRBJ1-1, with 8 nucleotides matching TRBD1. The CDR3 loop reads CASSQDRGHNTEAFF. In DNA, the CDR3 is TGCGCCAGCAGCCAAGACAGGGGACATAACACTGAAGCTTTCTTT. Full variable domain (missing parts from reference TRBV5-1 and TRBJ1-1): KAGVTQTPRYLIKTRGQQVTLSCSPISGHRSVSWYQQTPGQGLQFLFEYFSETQRNKGNFPGRFSGRQFSNSRSEMNVSTLELGDSALYLCASSQDRGHNTEAFFGQGTRLTVV.